This T cell receptor beta chain was profiled in a study of cytomegalovirus exposure and HLA in healthy donors. Overall study context: A data release that came early held some 84 million unique TCRs from HLA-typed donors. Findings and limits, study-wide: Accurate predictions that matched the HLA-A and HLA-B alleles of most subjects were reportedly made from TCR beta sequences.

The PCR used 60 Vbeta and 13 Jbeta primers. The repertoire was sequenced with immunoSEQ multiplex PCR; TCRdb's copy has only in-frame clones and lacks some. Seen here are tens of thousands of clones, around 78% observed once, and the top ten hold 4.4%. This clone has a handful of counts. Its antigen is not identified. The TCR was taken from a male donor in good health and CMV-seropositive. The sequencing input was PBMCs.

For the CDR3, the DNA is TGCAGCGTTCAGGACAGGGGGTACACTGAAGCTTTCTTT. Residues: CSVQDRGYTEAFF. The chain recombines TRBV29-1 with TRBJ1-1, with 10 nucleotides matching TRBD1. Per the germline V gene, CDR1 is SQVTM and CDR2 is ANQGSEA. V lost 5 bases to trimming and J lost 3 bases; unmatched junction nucleotides: 3. The CDR3 contains 13 residues. Complete variable domain (other parts from reference TRBV29-1 and TRBJ1-1): SAVISQKPSRDICQRGTSLTIQCQVDSQVTMMFWYRQQPGQSLTLIATANQGSEATYESGFVIDKFPISRPNLTFSTLTVSNMSPEDSSIYLCSVQDRGYTEAFFGQGTRLTVV.